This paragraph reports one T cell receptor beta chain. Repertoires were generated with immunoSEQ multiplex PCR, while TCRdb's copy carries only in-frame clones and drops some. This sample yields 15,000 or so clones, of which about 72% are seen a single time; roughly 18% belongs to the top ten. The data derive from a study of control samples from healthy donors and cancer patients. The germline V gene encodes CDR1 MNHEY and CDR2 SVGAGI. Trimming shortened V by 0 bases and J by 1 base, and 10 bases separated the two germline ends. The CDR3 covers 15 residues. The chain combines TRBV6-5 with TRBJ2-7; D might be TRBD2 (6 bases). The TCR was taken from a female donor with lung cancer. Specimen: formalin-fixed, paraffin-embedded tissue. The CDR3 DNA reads TGTGCCAGCAGTTACTCGATAGGGACTTCCTACGAGCAGTACTTC. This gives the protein CASSYSIGTSYEQYF.